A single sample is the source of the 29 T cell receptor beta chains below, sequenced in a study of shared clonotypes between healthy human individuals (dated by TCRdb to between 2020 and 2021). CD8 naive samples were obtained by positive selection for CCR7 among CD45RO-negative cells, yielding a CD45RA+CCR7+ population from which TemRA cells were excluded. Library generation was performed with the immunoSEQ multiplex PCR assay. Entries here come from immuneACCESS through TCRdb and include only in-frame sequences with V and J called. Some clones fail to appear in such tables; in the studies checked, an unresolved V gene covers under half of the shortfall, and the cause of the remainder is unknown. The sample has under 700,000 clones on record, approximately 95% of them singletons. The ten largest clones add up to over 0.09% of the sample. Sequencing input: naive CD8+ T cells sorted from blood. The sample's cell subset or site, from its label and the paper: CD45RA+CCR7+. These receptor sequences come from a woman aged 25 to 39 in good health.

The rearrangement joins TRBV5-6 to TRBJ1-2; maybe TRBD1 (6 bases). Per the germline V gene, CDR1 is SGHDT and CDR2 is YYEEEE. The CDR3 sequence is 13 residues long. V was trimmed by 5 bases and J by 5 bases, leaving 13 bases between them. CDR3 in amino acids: CASRDRQDYGYTF. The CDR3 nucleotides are TGTGCCAGCAGAGATAGACAGGATTATGGCTACACCTTC.

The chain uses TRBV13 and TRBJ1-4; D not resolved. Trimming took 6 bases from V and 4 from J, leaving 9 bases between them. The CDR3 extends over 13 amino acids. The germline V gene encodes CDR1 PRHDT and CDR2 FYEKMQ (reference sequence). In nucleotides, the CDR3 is TGTGCCAGCAGGGCAGGAGGTAATGAAAAACTGTTTTTT. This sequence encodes CASRAGGNEKLFF.

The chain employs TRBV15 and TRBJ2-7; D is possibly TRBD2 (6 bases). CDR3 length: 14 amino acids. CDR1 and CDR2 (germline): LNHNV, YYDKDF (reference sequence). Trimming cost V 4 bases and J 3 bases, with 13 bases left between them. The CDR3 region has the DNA TGTGCCACCAGCACCGGGACTGTCTACTACGAGCAGTACTTC. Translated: CATSTGTVYYEQYF.

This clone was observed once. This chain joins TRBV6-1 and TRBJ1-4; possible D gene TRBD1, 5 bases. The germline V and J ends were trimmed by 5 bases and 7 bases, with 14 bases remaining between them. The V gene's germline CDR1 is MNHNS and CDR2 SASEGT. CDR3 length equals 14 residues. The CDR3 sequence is CASSNRGSLEKLFF. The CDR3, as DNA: TGTGCCAGCAGTAACCGGGGGTCCCTTGAAAAACTGTTTTTT.

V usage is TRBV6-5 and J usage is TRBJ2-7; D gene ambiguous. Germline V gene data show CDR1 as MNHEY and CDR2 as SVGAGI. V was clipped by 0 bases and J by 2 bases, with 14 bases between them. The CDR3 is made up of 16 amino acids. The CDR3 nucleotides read TGTGCCAGCAGTTACTCGAAAGTAAGTGGGACCTACGAGCAGTACTTC. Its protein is CASSYSKVSGTYEQYF.

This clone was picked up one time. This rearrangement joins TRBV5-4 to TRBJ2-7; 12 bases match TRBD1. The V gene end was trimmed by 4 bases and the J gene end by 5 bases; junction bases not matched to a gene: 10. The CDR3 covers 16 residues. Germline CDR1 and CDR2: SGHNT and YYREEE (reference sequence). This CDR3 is CASSRGPGTGGHEQYF. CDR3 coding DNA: TGTGCCAGCAGCCGGGGCCCCGGGACAGGGGGCCACGAGCAGTACTTC. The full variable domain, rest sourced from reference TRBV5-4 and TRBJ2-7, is ETGVTQSPTHLIKTRGQQVTLRCSSQSGHNTVSWYQQALGQGPQFIFQYYREEENGRGNFPPRFSGLQFPNYSSELNVNALELDDSALYLCASSRGPGTGGHEQYFGPGTRLTVT.

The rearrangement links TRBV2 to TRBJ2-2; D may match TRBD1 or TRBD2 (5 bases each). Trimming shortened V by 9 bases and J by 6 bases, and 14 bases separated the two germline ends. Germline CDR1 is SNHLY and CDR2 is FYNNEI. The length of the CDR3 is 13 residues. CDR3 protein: CASRDLAPGELFF. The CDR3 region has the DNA TGTGCCAGTAGGGACCTGGCGCCCGGGGAGCTGTTTTTT.

The CDR3 protein is CASSFGTGGVTDTQYF. CDR3 coding DNA: TGTGCCAGCAGTTTCGGGACAGGGGGCGTCACAGATACGCAGTATTTT. The genes are TRBV27 and TRBJ2-3; 12 nucleotides match TRBD1. This CDR3 has 16 amino acids. V trimming: 3 bases; J trimming: 2 bases; junction bases outside the gene matches: 3. From germline, CDR1 is MNHEY and CDR2 SMNVEV (reference sequence).

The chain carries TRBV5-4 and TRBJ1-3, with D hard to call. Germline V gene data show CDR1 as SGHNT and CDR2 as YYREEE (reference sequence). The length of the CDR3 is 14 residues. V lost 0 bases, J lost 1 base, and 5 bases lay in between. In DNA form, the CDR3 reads TGTGCCAGCAGCTTGGACACTTCTGGAAACACCATATATTTT. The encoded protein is CASSLDTSGNTIYF.

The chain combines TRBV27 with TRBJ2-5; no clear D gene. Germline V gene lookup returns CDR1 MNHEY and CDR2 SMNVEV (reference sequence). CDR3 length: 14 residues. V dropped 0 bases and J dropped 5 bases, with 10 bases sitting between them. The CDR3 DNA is TGTGCCAGCAGTTTATCGGCGGTATGGGAGACCCAGTACTTC. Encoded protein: CASSLSAVWETQYF.

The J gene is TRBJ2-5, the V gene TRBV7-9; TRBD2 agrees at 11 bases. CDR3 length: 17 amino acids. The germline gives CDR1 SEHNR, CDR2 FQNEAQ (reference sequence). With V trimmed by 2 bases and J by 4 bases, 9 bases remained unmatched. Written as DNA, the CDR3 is TGTGCCAGCAGCTTACGATCTCGACTAGCGGGAAGAGAGACCCAGTACTTC. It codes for CASSLRSRLAGRETQYF.

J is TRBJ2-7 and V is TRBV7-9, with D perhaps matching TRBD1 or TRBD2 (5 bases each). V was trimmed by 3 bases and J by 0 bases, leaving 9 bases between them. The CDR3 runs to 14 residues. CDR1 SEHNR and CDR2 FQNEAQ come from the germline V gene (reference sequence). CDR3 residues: CASSFVGPSYEQYF. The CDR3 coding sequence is TGTGCCAGCAGCTTCGTGGGACCCTCCTACGAGCAGTACTTC.

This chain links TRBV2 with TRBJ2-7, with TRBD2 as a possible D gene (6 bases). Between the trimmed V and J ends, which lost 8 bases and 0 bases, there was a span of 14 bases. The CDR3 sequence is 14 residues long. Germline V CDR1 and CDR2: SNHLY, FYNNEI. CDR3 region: CASGEELSSYEQYF. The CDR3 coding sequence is TGTGCCAGCGGGGAGGAGTTAAGCTCCTACGAGCAGTACTTC.

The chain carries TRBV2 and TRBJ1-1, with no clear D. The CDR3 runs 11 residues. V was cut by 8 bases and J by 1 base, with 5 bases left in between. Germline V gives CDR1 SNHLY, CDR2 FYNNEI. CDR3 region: CASQTNTEAFF. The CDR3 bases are TGTGCCAGCCAAACGAACACTGAAGCTTTCTTT. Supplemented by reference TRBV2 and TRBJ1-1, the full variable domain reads EPEVTQTPSHQVTQMGQEVILRCVPISNHLYFYWYRQILGQKVEFLVSFYNNEISEKSEIFDDQFSVERPDGSNFTLKIRSTKLEDSAMYFCASQTNTEAFFGQGTRLTVV.

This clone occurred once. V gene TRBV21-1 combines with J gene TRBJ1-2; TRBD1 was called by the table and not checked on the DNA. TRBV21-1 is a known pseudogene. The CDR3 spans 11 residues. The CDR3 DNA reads TGTGCCAGAGGACAGGCTGGTGGCTACACCTTC. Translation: CARGQAGGYTF.

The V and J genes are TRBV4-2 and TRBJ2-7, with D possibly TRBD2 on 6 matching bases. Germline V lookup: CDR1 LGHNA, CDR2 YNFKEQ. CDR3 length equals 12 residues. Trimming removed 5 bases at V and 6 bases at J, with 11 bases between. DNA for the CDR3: TGTGCCAGCAGCAGCGGCGGGATCGAGCAGTACTTC. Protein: CASSSGGIEQYF.

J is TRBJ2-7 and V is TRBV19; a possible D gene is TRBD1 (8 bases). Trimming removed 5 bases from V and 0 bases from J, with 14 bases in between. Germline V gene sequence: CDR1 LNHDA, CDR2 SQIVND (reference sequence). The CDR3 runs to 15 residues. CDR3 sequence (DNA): TGTGCCAGTAGTGGGTACAGGGGGGGCTCCTACGAGCAGTACTTC. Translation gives CASSGYRGGSYEQYF.

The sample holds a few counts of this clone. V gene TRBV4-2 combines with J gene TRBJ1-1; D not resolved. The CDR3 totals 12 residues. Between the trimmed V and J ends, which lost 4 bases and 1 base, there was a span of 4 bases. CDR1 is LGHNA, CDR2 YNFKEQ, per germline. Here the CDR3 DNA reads TGTGCCAGCAGCCCGGGGAACACTGAAGCTTTCTTT. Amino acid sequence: CASSPGNTEAFF.

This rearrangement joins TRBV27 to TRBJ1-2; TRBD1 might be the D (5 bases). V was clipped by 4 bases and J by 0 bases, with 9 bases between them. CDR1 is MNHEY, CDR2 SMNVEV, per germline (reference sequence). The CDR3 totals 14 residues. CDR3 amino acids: CASSWGRANYGYTF. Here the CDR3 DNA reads TGTGCCAGCAGTTGGGGCAGAGCTAACTATGGCTACACCTTC.

CDR3 coding DNA: TGTGCCAGCAGTGAAAGACAGGGTACGCGATACGAGCAGTACTTC. It specifies CASSERQGTRYEQYF. The chain employs TRBV6-1 and TRBJ2-7, with 7 nucleotides matching TRBD1. Per the germline V gene, CDR1 is MNHNS and CDR2 is SASEGT. This CDR3 has 15 amino acids. V shed 2 bases and J 4 bases; nucleotides not matched to a gene: 8.

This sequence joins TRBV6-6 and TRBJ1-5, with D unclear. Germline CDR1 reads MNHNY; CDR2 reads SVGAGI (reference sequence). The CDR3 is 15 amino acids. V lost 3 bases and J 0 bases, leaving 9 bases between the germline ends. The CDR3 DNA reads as TGTGCCAGCAGTTATAACGGGAATAGCAATCAGCCCCAGCATTTT. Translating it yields CASSYNGNSNQPQHF.

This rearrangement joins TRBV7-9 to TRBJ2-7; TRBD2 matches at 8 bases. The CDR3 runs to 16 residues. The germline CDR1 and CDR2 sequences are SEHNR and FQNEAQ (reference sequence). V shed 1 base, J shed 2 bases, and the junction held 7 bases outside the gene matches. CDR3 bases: TGTGCCAGCAGCTTAGTTACTAGCGGAGGAGCCTACGAGCAGTACTTC. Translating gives CASSLVTSGGAYEQYF.

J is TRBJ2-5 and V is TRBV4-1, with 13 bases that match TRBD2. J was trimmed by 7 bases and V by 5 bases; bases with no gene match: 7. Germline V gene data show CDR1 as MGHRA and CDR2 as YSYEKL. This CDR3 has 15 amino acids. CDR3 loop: CASSSGLAGDGTQYF. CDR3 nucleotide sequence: TGCGCCAGCAGCAGCGGACTAGCGGGAGACGGGACCCAGTACTTC.

The DNA for the CDR3 is TGTGCCAGCAGACCCGGGACAGCCCTTTCCTACGAGCAGTACTTC. Translation: CASRPGTALSYEQYF. The V gene is TRBV27, the J gene TRBJ2-7; TRBD1 aligns across 7 bases. Germline lookup yields CDR1 MNHEY and CDR2 SMNVEV (reference sequence). The CDR3 consists of 15 residues. V lost 6 bases to trimming and J lost 1 base; unmatched junction nucleotides: 9.

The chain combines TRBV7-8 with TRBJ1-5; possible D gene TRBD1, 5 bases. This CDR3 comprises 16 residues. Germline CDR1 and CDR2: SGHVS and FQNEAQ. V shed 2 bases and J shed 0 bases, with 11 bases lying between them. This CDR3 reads CASSLLQGHSNQPQHF. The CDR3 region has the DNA TGTGCCAGCAGCTTACTGCAGGGTCATAGCAATCAGCCCCAGCATTTT.

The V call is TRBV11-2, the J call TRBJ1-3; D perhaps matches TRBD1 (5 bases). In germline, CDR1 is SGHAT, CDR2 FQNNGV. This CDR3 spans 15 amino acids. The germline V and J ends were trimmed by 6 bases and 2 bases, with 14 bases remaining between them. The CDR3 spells CASRGLGVAGNTIYF. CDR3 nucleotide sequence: TGTGCCAGCAGGGGACTGGGGGTGGCTGGAAACACCATATATTTT.

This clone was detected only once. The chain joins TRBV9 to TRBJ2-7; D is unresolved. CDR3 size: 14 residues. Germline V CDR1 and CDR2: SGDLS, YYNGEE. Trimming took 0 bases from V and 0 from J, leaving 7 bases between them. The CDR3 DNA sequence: TGTGCCAGCAGCGTAGTTGGGGACTCCTACGAGCAGTACTTC. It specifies CASSVVGDSYEQYF.

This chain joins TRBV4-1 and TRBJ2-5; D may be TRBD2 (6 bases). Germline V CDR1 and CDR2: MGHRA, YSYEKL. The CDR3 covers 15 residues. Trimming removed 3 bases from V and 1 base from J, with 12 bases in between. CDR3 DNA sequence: TGCGCCAGCAGCCAGGGTACTAGCCGCCAAGAGACCCAGTACTTC. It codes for CASSQGTSRQETQYF.

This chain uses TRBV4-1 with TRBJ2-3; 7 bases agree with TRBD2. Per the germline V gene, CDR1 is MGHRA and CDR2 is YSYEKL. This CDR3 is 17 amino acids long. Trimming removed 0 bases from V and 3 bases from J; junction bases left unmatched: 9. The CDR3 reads CASSQDLGGSITDTQYF. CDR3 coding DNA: TGCGCCAGCAGCCAAGATCTTGGCGGGAGTATTACAGATACGCAGTATTTT.